Sequencing of this T cell receptor (beta chain) was carried out in a study of CD8 T cells in Susac syndrome. Peripheral blood CD8+ and CD4+ T cells were profiled by TCR beta sequencing. The multiple sclerosis control group comprised treatment-naive patients with stable or active relapsing-remitting disease. A note on this clonotype: What it binds is not known.

Random hexamers primed reverse transcription of roughly 0.5 to 1 ug RNA. TCRdb processed the immunoSEQ multiplex PCR reads anew with MiXCR; each CDR3 protein has one entry. The data contain 200,000 or so distinct CDR3 sequences, about 96% of them singletons. Findings of the study overall: As the study acknowledged, the number of individuals in its TCR sequencing and HLA analysis was relatively small.

The CDR3 is 15 residues long. V was clipped by 3 bases and J by 8 bases, with 17 bases between them. From germline, CDR1 is SGHAT and CDR2 FQNNGV. The source material was CD4+ T cells from PBMCs. The gene calls are TRBV11-2 and TRBJ2-1; maybe TRBD2 (5 bases). The clonotype was recovered from a human donor with multiple sclerosis. CDR3 protein: CASSFGRFRADEQFF. The CDR3 DNA is TGTGCCAGCAGCTTTGGGAGATTCCGGGCCGATGAGCAGTTCTTC.